The sequence of this TCR beta chain was determined in a study of blood T cell repertoires in COVID-19. About the study: Specimens from acute and convalescent COVID-19 originated in the United States, Italy and Spain.

Germline CDR1 MGHRA, CDR2 YSYEKL. Trimming removed 4 bases from V and 0 bases from J, with 10 bases in between. The CDR3 consists of 15 residues. The repertoire was sequenced with immunoSEQ multiplex PCR; TCRdb's copy has only in-frame clones and lacks some. The data contain some 180,000 clones, 80% to 85% of them seen just once; the ten biggest clones take up about a tenth. This TCR came from a man in his 70s with active or convalescent COVID-19. The chain couples TRBV4-1 to TRBJ2-1, with TRBD1 as a possible D gene (5 bases). Input material: peripheral blood. The CDR3 DNA reads TGCGCCAGCAGCCTAACGACAGACTCCTACAATGAGCAGTTCTTC. Translation gives CASSLTTDSYNEQFF.